These 32 T cell receptor beta chains share one sample of origin, sequenced in a study of blood T cell repertoires in COVID-19. Using immunoSEQ multiplex PCR, the repertoire was profiled, and TCRdb retains in-frame clones only, with some absent. The sample includes around 250,000 clones, approximately 86% seen only once; the top ten take about 8.8%. Sequenced material: peripheral blood. The receptors shown here come from a man aged 40-50 years with active or convalescent COVID-19.

This clone has just a few counts. The chain employs TRBV19 and TRBJ1-5, with unresolved D. Looked up from germline, CDR1 is LNHDA and CDR2 is SQIVND (reference sequence). The germline V and J ends were trimmed by 3 bases and 7 bases, with 10 bases remaining between them. The CDR3 has 13 amino acids. The CDR3, as DNA: TGTGCCAGTAGTATGGGCATTGGGCAGCCCCAGCATTTT. Encoded protein: CASSMGIGQPQHF.

The CDR3 reads CASSDGGDYGYTF. The CDR3 nucleotides are TGTGCCAGCAGTGATGGGGGGGATTATGGCTACACCTTC. The J gene is TRBJ1-2, the V gene TRBV2; D is perhaps TRBD1 (5 bases). Trimming pared 3 bases from V and 5 bases from J, leaving 10 bases between. CDR3 size: 13 residues. Per the germline V gene, CDR1 is SNHLY and CDR2 is FYNNEI. The full variable domain, its missing parts supplied by reference TRBV2 and TRBJ1-2, is EPEVTQTPSHQVTQMGQEVILRCVPISNHLYFYWYRQILGQKVEFLVSFYNNEISEKSEIFDDQFSVERPDGSNFTLKIRSTKLEDSAMYFCASSDGGDYGYTFGSGTRLTVV.

The chain carries TRBV11-3 and TRBJ2-4, with TRBD1 matching over 9 bases. From germline, CDR1 is SGHNT and CDR2 YENEEA. The length of the CDR3 is 16 residues. V lost 1 base to trimming and J lost 2 bases; unmatched junction nucleotides: 3. The CDR3 is CASSLGGQGTKNIQYF. CDR3 nucleotides: TGTGCCAGCAGCTTAGGGGGACAGGGAACCAAAAACATTCAGTACTTC.

The chain has TRBV19 and TRBJ1-4; no clear D. Germline values: CDR1 LNHDA, CDR2 SQIVND (reference sequence). V was pared by 4 bases and J by 0 bases, with 9 bases between. The CDR3 length is 15 residues. This chain's CDR3 is CASSKHGATNEKLFF. As DNA, the CDR3 is TGTGCCAGTAGTAAACACGGAGCAACTAATGAAAAACTGTTTTTT.

The chain uses TRBV24-1 and TRBJ2-2; no clear D gene. Germline CDR1 reads KGHDR; CDR2 reads SFDVKD. There are 15 residues in the CDR3. V was pared by 1 base and J by 6 bases, with 11 bases between. CDR3 bases: TGTGCCACCAGTGATTTCGACTTAGAAGCCGGGGAGCTGTTTTTT. The encoded protein is CATSDFDLEAGELFF.

The chain has TRBV11-2 and TRBJ2-1; tentative D call: TRBD2 (6 bases). The germline V gene encodes CDR1 SGHAT and CDR2 FQNNGV. V lost 6 bases, J lost 7 bases, and 13 bases lay in between. The CDR3 is 13 residues long. The CDR3 region is CASRPGGANEQFF. The CDR3 nucleotides are TGTGCCAGCAGGCCCGGAGGGGCGAATGAGCAGTTCTTC.

The J gene is TRBJ1-4, the V gene TRBV5-1; possibly TRBD1 for D (6 bases). The V and J ends lost 0 bases and 8 bases respectively, with 17 bases between them. Germline-derived CDR1 and CDR2 are SGHRS and YFSETQ. The CDR3 has 16 amino acids. CDR3 DNA sequence: TGCGCCAGCAGCTTGGCTGGGGGCCAGGGTGGCGAAAAACTGTTTTTT. This encodes CASSLAGGQGGEKLFF.

The chain carries TRBV27 and TRBJ2-7; TRBD2 aligns across 10 bases. The length of the CDR3 is 15 residues. Trimming cost V 7 bases and J 4 bases; bases outside gene matches: 10. The germline gives CDR1 MNHEY, CDR2 SMNVEV (reference sequence). The CDR3 DNA is TGTGCCAGCACCCCGGGGAGCGGGGGGGCTTACGAGCAGTACTTC. This gives the protein CASTPGSGGAYEQYF.

As concerns this clone: Germline and junction disagree at one end, which may indicate a read error. The V gene is TRBV6-5, the J gene TRBJ1-2, with 7 positions matching TRBD1. Per germline, CDR1 MNHEY and CDR2 SVGAGI. This CDR3 has 14 residues. DNA for the CDR3: TGTGCCAGCCGTTACCGGGACAGTAACTATGGCTACACCTTC. This codes for CASRYRDSNYGYTF.

This chain connects TRBV19 to TRBJ2-2; a possible D gene is TRBD2 (5 bases). The germline V gene encodes CDR1 LNHDA and CDR2 SQIVND (reference sequence). This CDR3 has 13 amino acids. V dropped 0 bases and J dropped 11 bases, with 10 bases sitting between them. The chain's CDR3 is CASSIEGAAELFF. CDR3 DNA: TGTGCCAGTAGTATAGAGGGAGCGGCCGAGCTGTTTTTT.

The count of this clone is one. The V call is TRBV7-9, the J call TRBJ1-2, with D unresolved. Germline CDR1 SEHNR, CDR2 FQNEAQ (reference sequence). Trimming left V 5 bases short and J 9 bases short, with 7 bases between. The CDR3 runs to 10 residues. This chain's CDR3 is CASSTNSYTF. For the CDR3, the DNA is TGTGCCAGCAGCACTAATAGCTACACCTTC.

The genes are TRBV3-1 (or the pseudogene TRBV3-2) and TRBJ1-4; 7 nucleotides line up with TRBD1. The V and J ends lost 0 bases and 8 bases, in that order; junction bases with no gene match: 9. The CDR3 spans 16 residues. Germline CDR1 and CDR2: LGHDT and YNNKEL (reference sequence). DNA for the CDR3: TGTGCCAGCAGCCAAGATCACCGACAGGGACGCGAAAAACTGTTTTTT. Its protein is CASSQDHRQGREKLFF.

This chain connects TRBV6-5 to TRBJ2-5, with 12 bases that match TRBD2. CDR1 is MNHEY and CDR2 is SVGAGI in the germline V gene. Trimming at V came to 2 bases and at J to 4 bases, leaving 5 bases not matched to a gene. The CDR3 totals 16 residues. The CDR3 DNA follows: TGTGCCAGCAGTTACGGTTGGACTAGCGGGATAGAGACCCAGTACTTC. Amino acid sequence: CASSYGWTSGIETQYF.

The V gene is TRBV6-5, the J gene TRBJ2-1; 9 nucleotides align to TRBD2. V lost 6 bases, J lost 5 bases, and 8 bases stayed unmatched. CDR1 is MNHEY, CDR2 SVGAGI, per germline. CDR3 size: 15 residues. CDR3 loop: CASRDSGLAHNEQFF. The CDR3 DNA sequence: TGTGCCAGCAGAGACTCGGGACTAGCACACAATGAGCAGTTCTTC.

CDR3 loop: CASSPPGQRLGGYTF. The CDR3 DNA sequence: TGTGCCAGCAGCCCTCCGGGACAGCGATTGGGTGGCTACACCTTC. The chain joins TRBV7-2 to TRBJ1-2; 7 bases are shared with TRBD1. There are 15 residues in the CDR3. J was trimmed by 7 bases and V by 5 bases; bases with no gene match: 13. Germline V gives CDR1 SGHTA, CDR2 FQGNSA.

The gene calls are TRBV13 and TRBJ2-7, with 7 positions matching TRBD2. V was clipped by 2 bases and J by 4 bases; unmatched bases: 11. The CDR3 totals 16 residues. CDR1 and CDR2 (germline): PRHDT, FYEKMQ (reference sequence). This chain's CDR3 is CASSLWAGEGTYEQYF. In nucleotides, the CDR3 is TGTGCCAGCAGCTTATGGGCGGGAGAGGGGACTTACGAGCAGTACTTC.

The chain is built from TRBV28 and TRBJ1-1, with TRBD1 as a possible D gene (6 bases). In germline, CDR1 is MDHEN, CDR2 SYDVKM. The CDR3 is 13 amino acids. Trimming left V 4 bases short and J 5 bases short, with 11 bases between. CDR3 bases: TGTGCCAGCAGTTCGGGGGGCCTTACTGAAGCTTTCTTT. The encoded protein is CASSSGGLTEAFF.

This clone was seen a handful of times. The chain recombines TRBV2 with TRBJ2-5; perhaps TRBD1 as D (6 bases). V shed 4 bases and J shed 4 bases, with 13 bases lying between them. Germline V CDR1 and CDR2: SNHLY, FYNNEI. The CDR3 is 14 amino acids. The CDR3 sequence is CASSANRAGETQYF. The CDR3 nucleotides read TGTGCCAGCAGTGCAAACAGGGCGGGAGAGACCCAGTACTTC.

V usage is TRBV11-2 and J usage is TRBJ2-1, with a possible D match to TRBD1 (6 bases). The CDR3 loop spans 14 amino acids. Trimming shortened V by 4 bases and J by 7 bases, and 14 bases separated the two germline ends. Germline-derived CDR1 and CDR2 are SGHAT and FQNNGV. CDR3 region: CASSYEGRGNEQFF. The CDR3 nucleotides read TGTGCCAGCAGCTACGAGGGAAGGGGGAATGAGCAGTTCTTC.

V and J are TRBV19 and TRBJ2-2; 7 bases match TRBD1. Trimming cost V 5 bases and J 0 bases; bases outside gene matches: 0. Germline V gene data show CDR1 as LNHDA and CDR2 as SQIVND (reference sequence). This CDR3 region has 14 residues. The CDR3 protein is CASSGTANTGELFF. CDR3 DNA: TGTGCCAGTAGTGGGACAGCGAACACCGGGGAGCTGTTTTTT.

The rearrangement joins TRBV28 to TRBJ1-5; D call uncertain. The CDR3 runs to 16 residues. The germline V and J ends were trimmed by 4 bases and 2 bases, with 15 bases remaining between them. Germline lookup yields CDR1 MDHEN and CDR2 SYDVKM. CDR3: CASSSAGERGNQPQHF. CDR3 DNA sequence: TGTGCCAGCAGTTCAGCCGGGGAGCGAGGCAATCAGCCCCAGCATTTT.

The chain joins TRBV28 to TRBJ1-4; no reliable D call. The V gene lost 3 bases and the J gene lost 7 bases, with 15 bases spanning the gap. Germline V lookup: CDR1 MDHEN, CDR2 SYDVKM. This CDR3 contains 15 residues. The CDR3 nucleotides are TGTGCCAGCAGTTTTCGAAGGGAGATTGGTGAAAAACTGTTTTTT. Its protein product is CASSFRREIGEKLFF.

The genes are TRBV7-9 and TRBJ2-1; D not resolved. Per germline, CDR1 SEHNR and CDR2 FQNEAQ (reference sequence). V lost 5 bases and J 6 bases, leaving 14 bases between the germline ends. CDR3 length: 14 residues. In DNA, the CDR3 is TGTGCCAGCAGCCCCAGCAGGTCGGTCAATGAGCAGTTCTTC. It is translated as CASSPSRSVNEQFF.

This clone has a single count. The chain couples TRBV20-1 to TRBJ1-2; unclear D gene. Germline V gene data show CDR1 as DFQATT and CDR2 as SNEGSKA (reference sequence). The CDR3 runs 9 residues. Trimming took off 5 bases at V and 6 bases at J, with 4 bases between the two ends. The CDR3 reads CSAVDGYTF. The CDR3, as DNA: TGCAGTGCTGTAGATGGCTACACCTTC.

The chain links TRBV27 to TRBJ2-1, with D possibly TRBD2 on 7 matching bases. Germline assignment: CDR1 MNHEY and CDR2 SMNVEV (reference sequence). This CDR3 spans 15 amino acids. V lost 2 bases, J lost 2 bases, and 10 bases lay in between. The CDR3 nucleotides read TGTGCCAGCAGTTTAGGGGGGGGCCCCTACAATGAGCAGTTCTTC. Translated: CASSLGGGPYNEQFF.

Points on this clone: The same CDR3 arises from other DNA sequences in this sample as well. The chain joins TRBV24-1 to TRBJ1-1; no firm D call. CDR1 is KGHDR and CDR2 is SFDVKD in the germline V gene. The CDR3 covers 12 residues. Trimming pared 4 bases from V and 3 bases from J, leaving 5 bases between. The CDR3 spells CATSDPDTEAFF. CDR3 nucleotide sequence: TGTGCCACCAGTGACCCGGACACTGAAGCTTTCTTT.

The chain employs TRBV15 and TRBJ2-7, with TRBD1 matching over 10 bases. Trimming took 2 bases from V and 4 from J; bases not matched to a gene: 5. The CDR3 totals 15 residues. From germline, CDR1 is LNHNV and CDR2 YYDKDF (reference sequence). CDR3 protein: CATSRQRQGAYEQYF. The CDR3 DNA is TGTGCCACCAGCAGACAAAGACAGGGGGCGTACGAGCAGTACTTC.

The chain carries TRBV9 and TRBJ2-7; 8 bases line up with TRBD1. V lost 2 bases and J lost 6; bases outside the gene matches: 4. The CDR3 runs to 13 residues. CDR1 is SGDLS, CDR2 YYNGEE, per germline. DNA of the CDR3: TGTGCCAGCAGCGTCACAGGGGGAGTCGAGCAGTACTTC. Translating gives CASSVTGGVEQYF.

The chain couples TRBV3-1 (or the pseudogene TRBV3-2) to TRBJ1-3; 9 bases agree with TRBD1. V lost 3 bases and J lost 3; bases outside the gene matches: 3. The CDR3 covers 15 residues. From germline, CDR1 is LGHDT and CDR2 YNNKEL (reference sequence). CDR3: CASSQGQGGGNTIYF. The CDR3 coding sequence is TGTGCCAGCAGCCAGGGACAGGGAGGTGGAAACACCATATATTTT.

This chain uses TRBV7-2 with TRBJ1-2; no clear D gene. Trimming removed 5 bases at V and 4 bases at J, with 8 bases between. The CDR3 is 12 amino acids. Germline V gene data show CDR1 as SGHTA and CDR2 as FQGNSA. Here the CDR3 reads CASSEVSYGYTF. In nucleotides, the CDR3 is TGTGCCAGCAGCGAAGTCAGCTATGGCTACACCTTC.

This clone came up a few times. The chain employs TRBV10-3 and TRBJ2-3; TRBD1 matches at 8 bases. From germline, CDR1 is ENHRY and CDR2 SYGVKD. The CDR3 runs 15 residues. Germline trimming cut 6 bases from V and 0 bases from J; bases unmatched to any gene: 5. CDR3 DNA: TGTGCCATCAGGGGAGACAGGGGTAGCACAGATACGCAGTATTTT. Amino acid sequence: CAIRGDRGSTDTQYF.

J is TRBJ2-6 and V is TRBV7-9, with 8 positions matching TRBD1. This CDR3 region has 18 residues. The germline V gene encodes CDR1 SEHNR and CDR2 FQNEAQ (reference sequence). V lost 8 bases to trimming and J lost 0 bases; unmatched junction nucleotides: 12. The CDR3 bases are TGTGCCAGCGGGGGGACCGGACAGGGTTTCTCTGGGGCCAACGTCCTGACTTTC. Translating it yields CASGGTGQGFSGANVLTF.